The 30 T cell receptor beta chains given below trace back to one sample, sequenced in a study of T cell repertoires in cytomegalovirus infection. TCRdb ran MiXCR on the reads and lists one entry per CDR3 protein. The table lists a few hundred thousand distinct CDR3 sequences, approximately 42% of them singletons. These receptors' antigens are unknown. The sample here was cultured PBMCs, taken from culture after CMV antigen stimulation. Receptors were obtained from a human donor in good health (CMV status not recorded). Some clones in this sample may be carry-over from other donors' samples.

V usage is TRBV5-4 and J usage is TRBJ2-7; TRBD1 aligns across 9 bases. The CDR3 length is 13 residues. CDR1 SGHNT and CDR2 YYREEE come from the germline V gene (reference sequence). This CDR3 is CATGTGNTYEQYF. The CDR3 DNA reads TGTGCTACCGGGACAGGGAACACCTACGAGCAGTACTTC.

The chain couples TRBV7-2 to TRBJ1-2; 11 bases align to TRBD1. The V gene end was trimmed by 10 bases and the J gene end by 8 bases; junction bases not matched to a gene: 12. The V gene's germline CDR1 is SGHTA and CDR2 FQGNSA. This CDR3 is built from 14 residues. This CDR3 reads CATRRTGGAGGYTF. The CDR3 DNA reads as TGTGCCACCAGAAGGACAGGGGGCGCGGGGGGCTACACCTTC.

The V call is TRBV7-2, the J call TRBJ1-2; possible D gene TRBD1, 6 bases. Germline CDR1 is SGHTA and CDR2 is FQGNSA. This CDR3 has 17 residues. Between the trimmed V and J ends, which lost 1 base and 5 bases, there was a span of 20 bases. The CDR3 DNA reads TGTGCCAGCAGCTTAGTTAGCAATACAGGGCTGAGTTATGGCTACACCTTC. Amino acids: CASSLVSNTGLSYGYTF.

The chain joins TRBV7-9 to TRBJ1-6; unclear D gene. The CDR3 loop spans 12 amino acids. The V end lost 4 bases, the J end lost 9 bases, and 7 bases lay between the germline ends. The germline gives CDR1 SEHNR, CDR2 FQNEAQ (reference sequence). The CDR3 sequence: CASSSEGSPLHF. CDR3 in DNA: TGTGCCAGCAGCTCTGAGGGTTCACCCCTCCACTTT.

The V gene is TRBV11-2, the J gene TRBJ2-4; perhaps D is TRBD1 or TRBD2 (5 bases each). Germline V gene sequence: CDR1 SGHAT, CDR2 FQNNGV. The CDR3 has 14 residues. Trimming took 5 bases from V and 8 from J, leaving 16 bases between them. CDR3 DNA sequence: TGTGCCAGCAGCCCGACCGGGGCTGGTGACATTCAGTACTTC. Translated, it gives CASSPTGAGDIQYF.

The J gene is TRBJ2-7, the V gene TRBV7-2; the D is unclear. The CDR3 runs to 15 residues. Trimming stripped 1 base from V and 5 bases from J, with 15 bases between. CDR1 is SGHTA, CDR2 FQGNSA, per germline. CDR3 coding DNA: TGTGCCAGCAGCTTAGGACATGTGGGGATCAACGAGCAGTACTTC. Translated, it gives CASSLGHVGINEQYF. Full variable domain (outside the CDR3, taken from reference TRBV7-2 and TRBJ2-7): GAGVSQSPSNKVTEKGKDVELRCDPISGHTALYWYRQSLGQGLEFLIYFQGNSAPDKSGLPSDRFSAERTGGSVSTLTIQRTQQEDSAVYLCASSLGHVGINEQYFGPGTRLTVT.

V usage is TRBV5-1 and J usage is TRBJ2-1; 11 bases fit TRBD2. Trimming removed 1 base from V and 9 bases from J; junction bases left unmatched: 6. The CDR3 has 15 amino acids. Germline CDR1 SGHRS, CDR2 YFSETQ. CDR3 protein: CASSLRGTSGIEQFF. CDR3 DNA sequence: TGCGCCAGCAGCTTGCGAGGGACTAGCGGAATTGAGCAGTTCTTC.

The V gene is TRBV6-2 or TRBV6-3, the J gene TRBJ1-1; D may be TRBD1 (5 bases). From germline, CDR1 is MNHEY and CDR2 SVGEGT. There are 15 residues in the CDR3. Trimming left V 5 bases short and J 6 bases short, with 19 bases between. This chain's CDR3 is CASSDYKAGVAEAFF. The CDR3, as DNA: TGTGCCAGCAGTGACTATAAGGCGGGGGTGGCTGAAGCTTTCTTT.

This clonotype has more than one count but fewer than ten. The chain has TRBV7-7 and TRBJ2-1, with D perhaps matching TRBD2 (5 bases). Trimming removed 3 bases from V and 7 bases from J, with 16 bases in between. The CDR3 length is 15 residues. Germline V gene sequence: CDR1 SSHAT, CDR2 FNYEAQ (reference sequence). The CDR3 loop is CASSFNLAGENEQFF. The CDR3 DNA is TGTGCCAGCAGCTTCAACCTGGCTGGGGAGAATGAGCAGTTCTTC.

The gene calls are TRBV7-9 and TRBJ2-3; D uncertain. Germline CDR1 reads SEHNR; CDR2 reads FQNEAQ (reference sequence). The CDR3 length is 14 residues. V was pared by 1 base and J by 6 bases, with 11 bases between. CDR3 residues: CASSLVGGWDTQYF. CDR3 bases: TGTGCCAGCAGCTTAGTGGGTGGATGGGATACGCAGTATTTT.

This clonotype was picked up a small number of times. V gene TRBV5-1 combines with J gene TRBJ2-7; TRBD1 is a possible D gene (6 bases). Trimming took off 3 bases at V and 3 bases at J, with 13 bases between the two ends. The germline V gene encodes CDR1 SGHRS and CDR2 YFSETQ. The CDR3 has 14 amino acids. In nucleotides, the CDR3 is TGCGCCAGCAGCTACCGGTGGACAGACTACGAGCAGTACTTC. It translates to CASSYRWTDYEQYF. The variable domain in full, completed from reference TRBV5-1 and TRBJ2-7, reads KAGVTQTPRYLIKTRGQQVTLSCSPISGHRSVSWYQQTPGQGLQFLFEYFSETQRNKGNFPGRFSGRQFSNSRSEMNVSTLELGDSALYLCASSYRWTDYEQYFGPGTRLTVT.

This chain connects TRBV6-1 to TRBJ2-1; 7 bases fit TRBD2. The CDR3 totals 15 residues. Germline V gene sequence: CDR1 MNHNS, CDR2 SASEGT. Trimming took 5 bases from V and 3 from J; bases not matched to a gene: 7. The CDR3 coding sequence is TGTGCCAGCAGTTGGGGGGGAGGAGACTACAATGAGCAGTTCTTC. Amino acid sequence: CASSWGGGDYNEQFF.

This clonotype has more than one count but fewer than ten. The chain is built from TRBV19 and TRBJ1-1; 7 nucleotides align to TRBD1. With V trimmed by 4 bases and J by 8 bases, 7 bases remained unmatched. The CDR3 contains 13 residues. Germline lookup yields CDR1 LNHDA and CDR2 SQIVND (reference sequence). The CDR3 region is CASSRGETGEAFF. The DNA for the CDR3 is TGTGCCAGTAGTAGAGGGGAGACAGGGGAAGCTTTCTTT.

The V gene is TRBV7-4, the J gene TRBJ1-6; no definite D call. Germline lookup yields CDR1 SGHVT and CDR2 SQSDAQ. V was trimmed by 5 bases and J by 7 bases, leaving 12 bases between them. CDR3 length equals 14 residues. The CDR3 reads CASSPTKANSPLHF. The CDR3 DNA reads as TGTGCCAGCAGCCCTACCAAGGCAAATTCACCCCTCCACTTT. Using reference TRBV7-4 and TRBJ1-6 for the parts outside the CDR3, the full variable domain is GAGVSQSPRYKVAKRGRDVALRCDSISGHVTLYWYRQTLGQGSEVLTYSQSDAQRDKSGRPSGRFSAERPERSVSTLKIQRTEQGDSAVYLCASSPTKANSPLHFGNGTRLTVT.

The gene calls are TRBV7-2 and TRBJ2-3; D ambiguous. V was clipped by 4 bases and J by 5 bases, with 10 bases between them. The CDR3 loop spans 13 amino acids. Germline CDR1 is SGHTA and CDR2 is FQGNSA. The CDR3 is CASSSQPGDTQYF. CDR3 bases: TGTGCCAGCAGCTCTCAACCGGGAGATACGCAGTATTTT.

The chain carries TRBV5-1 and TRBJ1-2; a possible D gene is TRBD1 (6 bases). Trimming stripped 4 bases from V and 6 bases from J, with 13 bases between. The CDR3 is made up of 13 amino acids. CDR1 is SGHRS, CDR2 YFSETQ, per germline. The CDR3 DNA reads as TGCGCCAGCAGCCAAAAGGGGGAGCATGGCTACACCTTC. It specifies CASSQKGEHGYTF.

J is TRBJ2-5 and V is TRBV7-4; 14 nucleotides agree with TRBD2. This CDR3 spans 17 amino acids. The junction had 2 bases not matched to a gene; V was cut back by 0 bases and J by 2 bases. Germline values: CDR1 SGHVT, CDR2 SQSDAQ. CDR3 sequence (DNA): TGTGCCAGCAGCTTAGCGAGGACTAGCGGGGGGCAAGAGACCCAGTACTTC. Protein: CASSLARTSGGQETQYF.

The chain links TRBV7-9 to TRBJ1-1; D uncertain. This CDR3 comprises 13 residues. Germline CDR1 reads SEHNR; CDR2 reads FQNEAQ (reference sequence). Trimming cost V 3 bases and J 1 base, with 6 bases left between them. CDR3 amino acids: CASSLKWNTEAFF. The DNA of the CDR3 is TGTGCCAGCAGCTTGAAGTGGAACACTGAAGCTTTCTTT.

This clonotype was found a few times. CDR3 DNA: TGTGCCAGCAGCTTAGTGTTCCAAAGCAATCAGCCCCAGCATTTT. Translated: CASSLVFQSNQPQHF. The rearrangement links TRBV7-2 to TRBJ1-5, with D uncertain. CDR3 size: 15 residues. V was shortened by 1 base and J by 1 base, with 8 bases between the two germline ends. Germline lookup yields CDR1 SGHTA and CDR2 FQGNSA.

The CDR3 DNA reads as TGTGCCAGCAACCAACGGCAGGATCCGAACTATGGCTACACCTTC. Translation gives CASNQRQDPNYGYTF. V and J are TRBV6-1 and TRBJ1-2; no clear D. CDR3 length: 15 amino acids. V was cut by 7 bases and J by 2 bases, with 17 bases left in between. The V gene's germline CDR1 is MNHNS and CDR2 SASEGT.

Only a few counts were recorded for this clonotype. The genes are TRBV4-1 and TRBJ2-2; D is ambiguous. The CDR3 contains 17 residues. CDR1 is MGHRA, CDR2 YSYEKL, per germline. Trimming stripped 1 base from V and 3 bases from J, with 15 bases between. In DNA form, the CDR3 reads TGCGCCAGCAGCCAAGTGGACCTCATAACCTACACCGGGGAGCTGTTTTTT. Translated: CASSQVDLITYTGELFF.

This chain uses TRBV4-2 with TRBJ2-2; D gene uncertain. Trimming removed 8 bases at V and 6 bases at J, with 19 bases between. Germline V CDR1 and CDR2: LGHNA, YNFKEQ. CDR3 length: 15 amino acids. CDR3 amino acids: CASGPGGAVPGELFF. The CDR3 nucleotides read TGTGCCAGCGGCCCGGGCGGCGCCGTTCCCGGGGAGCTGTTTTTT.

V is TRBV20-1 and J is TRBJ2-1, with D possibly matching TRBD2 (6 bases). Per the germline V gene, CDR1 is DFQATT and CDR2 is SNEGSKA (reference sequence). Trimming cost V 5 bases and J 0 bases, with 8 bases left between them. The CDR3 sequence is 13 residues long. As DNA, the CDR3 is TGCAGTGCTCGGAGGGACTCCTACAATGAGCAGTTCTTC. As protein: CSARRDSYNEQFF.

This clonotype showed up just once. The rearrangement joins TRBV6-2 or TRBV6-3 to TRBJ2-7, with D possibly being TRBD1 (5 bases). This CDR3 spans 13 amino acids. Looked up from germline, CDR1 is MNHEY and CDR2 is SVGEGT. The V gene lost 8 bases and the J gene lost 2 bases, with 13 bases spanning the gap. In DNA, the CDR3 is TGTGCCAGCGTCCAGGGTTGGGCCTACGAGCAGTACTTC. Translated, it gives CASVQGWAYEQYF.

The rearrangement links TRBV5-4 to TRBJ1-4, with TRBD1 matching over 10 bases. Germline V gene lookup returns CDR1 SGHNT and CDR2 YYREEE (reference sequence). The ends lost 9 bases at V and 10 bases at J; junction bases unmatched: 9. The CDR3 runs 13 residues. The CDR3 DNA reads TGTGCCACATCACGGGACAGGGGTGGAAAACTGTTTTTT. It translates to CATSRDRGGKLFF.

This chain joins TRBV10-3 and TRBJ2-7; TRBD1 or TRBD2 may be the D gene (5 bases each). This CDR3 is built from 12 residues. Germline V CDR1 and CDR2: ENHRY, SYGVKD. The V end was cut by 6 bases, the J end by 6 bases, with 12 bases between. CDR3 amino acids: CAIRDNGGEQYF. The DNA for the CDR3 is TGTGCCATCAGGGACAACGGAGGCGAGCAGTACTTC.

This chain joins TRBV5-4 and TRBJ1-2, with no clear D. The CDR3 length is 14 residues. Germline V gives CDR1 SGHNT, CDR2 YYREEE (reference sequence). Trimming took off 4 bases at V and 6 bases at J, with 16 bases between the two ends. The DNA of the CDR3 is TGTGCCAGCAGCCTTCGGAGCGGTCTCGATGGCTACACCTTC. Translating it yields CASSLRSGLDGYTF.

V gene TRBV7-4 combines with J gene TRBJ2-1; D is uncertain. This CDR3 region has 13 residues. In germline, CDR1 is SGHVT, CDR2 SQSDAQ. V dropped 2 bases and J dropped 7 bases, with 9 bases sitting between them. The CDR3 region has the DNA TGTGCCAGCAGCTTAATAGAGAAGAATGAGCAGTTCTTC. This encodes CASSLIEKNEQFF.

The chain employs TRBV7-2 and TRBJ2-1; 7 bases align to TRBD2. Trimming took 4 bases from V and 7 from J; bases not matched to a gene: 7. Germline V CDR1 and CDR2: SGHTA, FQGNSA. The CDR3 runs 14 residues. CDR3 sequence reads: CASSSPGEGNEQFF. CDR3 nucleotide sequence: TGTGCCAGCAGCTCCCCTGGGGAGGGAAATGAGCAGTTCTTC.

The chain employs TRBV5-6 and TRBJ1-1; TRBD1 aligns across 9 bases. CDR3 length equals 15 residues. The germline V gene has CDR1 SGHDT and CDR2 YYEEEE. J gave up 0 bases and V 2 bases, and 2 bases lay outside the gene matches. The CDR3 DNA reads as TGTGCCAGCAGCTTACGGGACAGGGTGAACACTGAAGCTTTCTTT. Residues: CASSLRDRVNTEAFF.